Below, 23 T cell receptor beta chains from the same sample are listed, as sequenced in a study of T cell repertoires in cytomegalovirus infection. TCRdb re-derived calls from the reads in MiXCR, one entry per CDR3 protein. The data contain hundreds of thousands of distinct CDR3 sequences, roughly 26% of them singletons. What was sequenced was CD8+ T cells from PBMCs. The origin of the receptors is a human donor in good health (CMV status not recorded). Some clones in this sample may be carry-over from other donors' samples.

The rearrangement links TRBV18 to TRBJ2-2; no definite D call. The CDR3 spans 14 residues. Trimming took off 1 base at V and 4 bases at J, with 7 bases between the two ends. The germline gives CDR1 KGHSH, CDR2 LQKENI. Here the CDR3 reads CASSPRRATGELFF. CDR3 in DNA: TGTGCCAGCTCACCACGAAGGGCCACCGGGGAGCTGTTTTTT.

This clonotype was seen more than once but under ten times. This chain connects TRBV7-9 to TRBJ2-1; no clear D gene. V shed 3 bases and J shed 8 bases, with 11 bases lying between them. Per the germline V gene, CDR1 is SEHNR and CDR2 is FQNEAQ (reference sequence). The CDR3 has 13 amino acids. Written as DNA, the CDR3 is TGTGCCAGCAGCTTGGGCCGTTTGGATGAGCAGTTCTTC. Amino acids: CASSLGRLDEQFF.

The chain couples TRBV15 to TRBJ1-1; D unresolved. The germline CDR1 and CDR2 sequences are LNHNV and YYDKDF (reference sequence). This CDR3 region has 15 residues. The V end lost 0 bases, the J end lost 1 base, and 9 bases lay between the germline ends. The CDR3 reads CATSRDGSANTEAFF. The CDR3, as DNA: TGTGCCACCAGCAGAGATGGGTCAGCGAACACTGAAGCTTTCTTT. The complete variable domain, with remaining parts taken from reference TRBV15 and TRBJ1-1, reads DAMVIQNPRYQVTQFGKPVTLSCSQTLNHNVMYWYQQKSSQAPKLLFHYYDKDFNNEADTPDNFQSRRPNTSFCFLDIRSPGLGDTAMYLCATSRDGSANTEAFFGQGTRLTVV.

This clonotype was counted many times. The V gene is TRBV6-5, the J gene TRBJ2-2; TRBD2 agrees at 10 bases. This CDR3 has 18 residues. CDR1 and CDR2 (germline): MNHEY, SVGAGI. V was clipped by 0 bases and J by 2 bases; unmatched bases: 6. Here the CDR3 DNA reads TGTGCCAGCAGTTACTCGCCTAGCGGGGGTGATAACACCGGGGAGCTGTTTTTT. Translating gives CASSYSPSGGDNTGELFF.

This clonotype was found a few times. The chain carries TRBV28 and TRBJ2-5; no firm D call. CDR3 size: 14 residues. The germline V and J ends were trimmed by 5 bases and 1 base, with 11 bases remaining between them. Germline values: CDR1 MDHEN, CDR2 SYDVKM. CDR3 residues: CASSPLGIQETQYF. The DNA for the CDR3 is TGTGCCAGCAGTCCATTGGGGATCCAAGAGACCCAGTACTTC. Drawing the rest from reference TRBV28 and TRBJ2-5, the complete variable domain is DVKVTQSSRYLVKRTGEKVFLECVQDMDHENMFWYRQDPGLGLRLIYFSYDVKMKEKGDIPEGYSVSREKKERFSLILESASTNQTSMYLCASSPLGIQETQYFGPGTRLLVL.

This clonotype was recorded a few times. The rearrangement uses TRBV12-3 or TRBV12-4 and TRBJ1-2, with a possible D match to TRBD1 (6 bases). Between the trimmed V and J ends, which lost 6 bases and 2 bases, there was a span of 25 bases. The CDR3 runs to 18 residues. This CDR3 is CASSPPRGTGIYNYGYTF. CDR3 nucleotides: TGTGCCAGCAGCCCACCGAGGGGGACGGGTATTTACAACTATGGCTACACCTTC.

This chain joins TRBV10-3 and TRBJ1-5, with a weak D call TRBD1 (5 bases). CDR1 is ENHRY and CDR2 is SYGVKD in the germline V gene. Trimming left V 7 bases short and J 4 bases short, with 14 bases between. CDR3 length: 14 residues. CDR3 in DNA: TGTGCCATCAATGGGGACGGAGCAAATCAGCCCCAGCATTTT. It specifies CAINGDGANQPQHF.

This clonotype was seen only a few times. The V gene is TRBV29-1, the J gene TRBJ1-1; D unclear. V was cut by 1 base and J by 3 bases, with 9 bases left in between. The CDR3 runs 13 residues. The germline gives CDR1 SQVTM, CDR2 ANQGSEA. The CDR3 loop reads CSVEGGRDTEAFF. CDR3 nucleotide sequence: TGCAGCGTTGAAGGAGGAAGAGACACTGAAGCTTTCTTT. Looking up the rest from reference TRBV29-1 and TRBJ1-1 gives the full variable domain: SAVISQKPSRDICQRGTSLTIQCQVDSQVTMMFWYRQQPGQSLTLIATANQGSEATYESGFVIDKFPISRPNLTFSTLTVSNMSPEDSSIYLCSVEGGRDTEAFFGQGTRLTVV.

Concerning this clonotype itself: Likely a read error: the CDR3 ends without its conserved phenylalanine or tryptophan. The V and J genes are TRBV14 and TRBJ2-3; a weak D match, TRBD2 (6 bases). Germline lookup yields CDR1 SGHDN and CDR2 FVKESK. V gave up 0 bases and J gave up 2 bases, with 15 bases separating them. CDR3 length: 17 amino acids. In DNA, the CDR3 is TGTGCCAGCAGCCAAGATACAAGACTAGGCCCCACAGATACGCAGTATTCT. Amino acids: CASSQDTRLGPTDTQYS.

The rearrangement links TRBV13 to TRBJ2-2, with D perhaps TRBD1 (6 bases). The V and J ends lost 5 bases and 2 bases respectively, with 12 bases between them. CDR3 length equals 15 residues. CDR1 and CDR2 from the germline V gene are PRHDT and FYEKMQ (reference sequence). CDR3: CASSPGAVNTGELFF. The CDR3 nucleotides are TGTGCCAGCAGCCCAGGGGCAGTAAACACCGGGGAGCTGTTTTTT.

The CDR3 is CSVPGQAGYTF. The CDR3 DNA reads TGCAGCGTCCCCGGACAGGCCGGCTACACCTTC. The V and J genes are TRBV29-1 and TRBJ1-2, with 7 bases aligning to TRBD1. The CDR3 is 11 residues long. V trimming: 6 bases; J trimming: 8 bases; junction bases outside the gene matches: 6. CDR1 and CDR2 (germline): SQVTM, ANQGSEA.

This clonotype was counted only a few times. This chain connects TRBV5-5 to TRBJ1-5; D not certain. The V gene's germline CDR1 is SGHKS and CDR2 YYEKEE (reference sequence). The CDR3 has 14 residues. Deletions cut 1 base from V and 4 bases from J, with 9 bases between. CDR3 sequence reads: CASSLMAVNQPQHF. The CDR3 DNA is TGTGCCAGCAGCTTGATGGCAGTAAATCAGCCCCAGCATTTT.

V usage is TRBV4-3 and J usage is TRBJ1-1; D is possibly TRBD1 (5 bases). Deletions cut 4 bases from V and 1 base from J, with 13 bases between. CDR1 is LGHNA and CDR2 is YSLEER in the germline V gene. The CDR3 length is 15 residues. This CDR3 reads CASSPHGGRNTEAFF. CDR3 in DNA: TGCGCCAGCAGCCCCCATGGGGGTAGGAACACTGAAGCTTTCTTT.

This clonotype was observed many times. This sequence joins TRBV7-2 and TRBJ1-2; possibly TRBD1 for D (5 bases). The germline V and J ends were trimmed by 0 bases and 7 bases, with 9 bases remaining between them. CDR1 SGHTA and CDR2 FQGNSA come from the germline V gene. CDR3 length: 13 amino acids. CDR3 DNA sequence: TGTGCCAGCAGCTTAGCTTTGAGGGGTGGCTACACCTTC. Its protein is CASSLALRGGYTF. The variable domain in full, completed from reference TRBV7-2 and TRBJ1-2, reads GAGVSQSPSNKVTEKGKDVELRCDPISGHTALYWYRQSLGQGLEFLIYFQGNSAPDKSGLPSDRFSAERTGGSVSTLTIQRTQQEDSAVYLCASSLALRGGYTFGSGTRLTVV.

This clonotype was seen repeatedly, ten times or more. This sequence joins TRBV7-3 and TRBJ1-1; D gene uncertain. Germline V CDR1 and CDR2: SGHTA, FQGTGA. CDR3 length: 17 residues. V lost 1 base to trimming and J lost 1 base, with 16 bases between them. CDR3 protein: CASSLKPPEGRNTEAFF. As DNA, the CDR3 is TGTGCCAGCAGCTTAAAGCCTCCCGAAGGTAGGAACACTGAAGCTTTCTTT.

This clonotype was detected many times. The chain joins TRBV27 to TRBJ1-5; 8 bases align to TRBD1. Germline CDR1 is MNHEY and CDR2 is SMNVEV (reference sequence). The CDR3 is made up of 13 amino acids. The ends lost 4 bases at V and 7 bases at J; junction bases unmatched: 3. The CDR3: CASSSTGAQPQHF. In nucleotides, the CDR3 is TGTGCCAGCAGTTCGACAGGGGCGCAGCCCCAGCATTTT.

This clonotype appeared many times. The genes are TRBV12-3 or TRBV12-4 and TRBJ1-2, with D tentatively TRBD1 (6 bases). V shed 4 bases and J shed 0 bases, with 12 bases lying between them. This CDR3 is built from 15 residues. The DNA of the CDR3 is TGTGCCAGCAGTTCCCGCCGACAGGCTAACTATGGCTACACCTTC. It encodes CASSSRRQANYGYTF.

This clonotype was seen at least ten times. The rearrangement uses TRBV7-2 and TRBJ2-2, with D maybe TRBD1 (5 bases). Germline CDR1 SGHTA, CDR2 FQGNSA. The CDR3 consists of 15 residues. Trimming removed 1 base from V and 4 bases from J, with 10 bases in between. CDR3 DNA: TGTGCCAGCAGCTTAGTTCTAGGGGCCACCGGGGAGCTGTTTTTT. Its protein is CASSLVLGATGELFF.

This clonotype was detected a few times. The chain recombines TRBV6-5 with TRBJ1-1; no reliable D call. The length of the CDR3 is 14 residues. Germline CDR1 and CDR2: MNHEY and SVGAGI. The V and J ends lost 5 bases and 4 bases respectively, with 14 bases between them. The CDR3: CASSGRLDGTEAFF. Here the CDR3 DNA reads TGTGCCAGCAGTGGCCGATTGGACGGCACTGAAGCTTTCTTT.

This clonotype has more than one count but fewer than ten. The V call is TRBV27, the J call TRBJ2-1; tentatively, D is TRBD1 (7 bases). Trimming took 8 bases from V and 7 from J, leaving 18 bases between them. There are 14 residues in the CDR3. Germline V gene sequence: CDR1 MNHEY, CDR2 SMNVEV (reference sequence). The CDR3 region is CASRDSGPRNEQFF. The CDR3 nucleotides read TGTGCCAGCCGGGACAGCGGGCCTCGGAATGAGCAGTTCTTC.

This chain joins TRBV7-6 and TRBJ1-5, with a weak D call TRBD1 (5 bases). V lost 8 bases and J 2 bases, leaving 7 bases between the germline ends. This CDR3 contains 12 residues. Germline V gene sequence: CDR1 SGHVS, CDR2 FNYEAQ. DNA of the CDR3: TGTGCCAGCGACAGTGGCAATCAGCCCCAGCATTTT. Its protein is CASDSGNQPQHF.

This chain links TRBV6-2 or TRBV6-3 with TRBJ2-7, with 7 bases aligning to TRBD2. V shed 6 bases and J 0 bases; nucleotides not matched to a gene: 8. Germline CDR1 MNHEY, CDR2 SVGEGT. The CDR3 runs to 15 residues. The CDR3 reads CASSRGLPLSYEQYV. In DNA form, the CDR3 reads TGTGCCAGCAGCCGGGGACTACCACTCTCCTACGAGCAGTACGTC.

This clonotype was found many times. The CDR3 bases are TGTGCCAGCAGTTTCGGCAGGGATCTCTACGAGCAGTACTTC. Protein: CASSFGRDLYEQYF. V is TRBV12-3 or TRBV12-4 and J is TRBJ2-7, with D possibly being TRBD1 (5 bases). This CDR3 contains 14 residues. V was cut by 3 bases and J by 3 bases, with 12 bases left in between.